The entry below describes one TCR beta chain. With 60 Vbeta and 13 Jbeta primers, the PCR was carried out. How the authors handled the data: Some 12 million shared chains were among the about 80 million unique TCR beta chains that a later analysis counted. Data came from immunoSEQ multiplex PCR; TCRdb stores just in-frame clones and leaves some out. The V and J calls and clone size were taken over from that table, and D and trimming were inferred from the DNA. The sample holds 100,000 to 150,000 clones, about 10% seen once. These data are taken from a study of cytomegalovirus exposure and HLA in healthy donors. V dropped 2 bases and J dropped 0 bases, with 13 bases sitting between them. Germline CDR1 reads MNHNS; CDR2 reads SASEGT. CDR3 size: 16 residues.

The chain recombines TRBV6-1 with TRBJ1-2, with D hard to call. Sequencing was carried out using PBMCs. This clonotype originated in a woman between 18 and 30 years old in good health and CMV-seropositive. The DNA of the CDR3 is TGTGCCAGCAGTGAAACACATGTCACAGCTAACTATGGCTACACCTTC. Its protein product is CASSETHVTANYGYTF.